The 19 T cell receptor beta chains in this list originate from one sample, sequenced in a study of blood T cell repertoires in COVID-19. Only in-frame clones appear in the TCRdb table, and some are missing; sequencing was by immunoSEQ multiplex PCR. The sample includes about 280,000 clones, nearly 90% of them seen just once. Sequencing input: peripheral blood. Receptor source: a man between 18 and 29 years old with active or convalescent COVID-19.

A single count supports this clone. The chain recombines TRBV5-4 with TRBJ2-7; 10 bases are shared with TRBD1. The V gene end was trimmed by 2 bases and the J gene end by 0 bases; junction bases not matched to a gene: 2. Per germline, CDR1 SGHNT and CDR2 YYREEE (reference sequence). This CDR3 is 15 amino acids long. Here the CDR3 reads CASSLRTGGSYEQYF. As DNA, the CDR3 is TGTGCCAGCAGCTTACGGACAGGGGGCTCCTACGAGCAGTACTTC.

The rearrangement uses TRBV5-1 and TRBJ1-2, with 7 bases aligning to TRBD1. CDR1 SGHRS and CDR2 YFSETQ come from the germline V gene. The ends lost 0 bases at V and 3 bases at J; junction bases unmatched: 5. The CDR3 contains 15 residues. The CDR3 nucleotides read TGCGCCAGCAGCTTGGCGGAACAGGGGTACTATGGCTACACCTTC. As protein: CASSLAEQGYYGYTF.

This chain connects TRBV7-2 to TRBJ1-5; D unclear. Per the germline V gene, CDR1 is SGHTA and CDR2 is FQGNSA. The CDR3 is made up of 14 amino acids. The V end was cut by 3 bases, the J end by 0 bases, with 6 bases between. The CDR3 sequence is CASSLLSSNQPQHF. CDR3 coding DNA: TGTGCCAGCAGCTTGTTGAGTAGCAATCAGCCCCAGCATTTT.

This chain links TRBV7-8 with TRBJ2-5; 9 bases fit TRBD2. The germline gives CDR1 SGHVS, CDR2 FQNEAQ. The CDR3 extends over 16 amino acids. With V trimmed by 2 bases and J by 4 bases, 8 bases remained unmatched. The CDR3 protein is CASSLRGGGAAETQYF. CDR3 coding DNA: TGTGCCAGCAGCTTAAGAGGCGGGGGGGCCGCAGAGACCCAGTACTTC.

The chain uses TRBV9 and TRBJ2-7, with D tentatively TRBD1 (6 bases). Trimming stripped 2 bases from V and 2 bases from J, with 11 bases between. The CDR3 runs 14 residues. The germline gives CDR1 SGDLS, CDR2 YYNGEE. CDR3 amino acids: CASSVDSLTYEQYF. The CDR3 DNA reads as TGTGCCAGCAGCGTGGACAGCCTAACCTACGAGCAGTACTTC.

The gene calls are TRBV27 and TRBJ1-6; TRBD1 is a possible D gene (5 bases). In germline, CDR1 is MNHEY, CDR2 SMNVEV (reference sequence). The CDR3 is 14 amino acids. Trimming removed 5 bases from V and 8 bases from J, with 13 bases in between. In DNA form, the CDR3 reads TGTGCCAGCAGTCCCTGGACACGGGATTCACCCCTCCACTTT. It encodes CASSPWTRDSPLHF.

As DNA, the CDR3 is TGTGCCAGCAGACACGACAGCGGGGTAGCGGGGAATGAGCAGTTCTTC. Its translation: CASRHDSGVAGNEQFF. The gene calls are TRBV2 and TRBJ2-1; 8 bases fit TRBD2. The CDR3 is 16 amino acids. The V gene's germline CDR1 is SNHLY and CDR2 FYNNEI. J lost 7 bases, V lost 6 bases, and 14 bases had no gene match.

The rearrangement uses TRBV9 and TRBJ2-5, with D unresolved. This CDR3 has 13 amino acids. Germline V gene data show CDR1 as SGDLS and CDR2 as YYNGEE. V lost 0 bases and J lost 5, with 8 bases in between. In DNA, the CDR3 is TGTGCCAGCAGCGTAGGTTTGGAGGAGACCCAGTACTTC. Protein: CASSVGLEETQYF. Complete variable domain (other parts from reference TRBV9 and TRBJ2-5): DSGVTQTPKHLITATGQRVTLRCSPRSGDLSVYWYQQSLDQGLQFLIQYYNGEERAKGNILERFSAQQFPDLHSELNLSSLELGDSALYFCASSVGLEETQYFGPGTRLLVL.

The CDR3 spells CASSHGRGEQYF. The CDR3, as DNA: TGTGCCAGCAGCCATGGCCGGGGAGAGCAGTACTTC. The J gene is TRBJ2-7, the V gene TRBV3-1 (or the pseudogene TRBV3-2); tentative D call: TRBD2 (5 bases). The V gene lost 3 bases and the J gene lost 7 bases, with 10 bases spanning the gap. Per the germline V gene, CDR1 is LGHDT and CDR2 is YNNKEL (reference sequence). This CDR3 is built from 12 residues.

The CDR3 here is CASSFDRTYGYTF. CDR3 coding DNA: TGTGCCAGCAGTTTTGACAGGACCTATGGCTACACCTTC. The chain employs TRBV12-3 or TRBV12-4 and TRBJ1-2; D perhaps matches TRBD1 (6 bases). Trimming pared 3 bases from V and 4 bases from J, leaving 9 bases between. There are 13 residues in the CDR3.

The rearrangement joins TRBV12-3 or TRBV12-4 to TRBJ1-2; TRBD1 is a possible D gene (6 bases). CDR3 length: 13 amino acids. Trimming left V 3 bases short and J 8 bases short, with 13 bases between. CDR3 region: CASSLGGLGGYTF. CDR3 nucleotide sequence: TGTGCCAGCAGTTTGGGGGGGCTCGGCGGCTACACCTTC.

V is TRBV2 and J is TRBJ1-1, with TRBD1 matching over 8 bases. V gave up 11 bases and J gave up 10 bases; unmatched junction bases: 12. The CDR3 spans 12 residues. From germline, CDR1 is SNHLY and CDR2 FYNNEI. Written as DNA, the CDR3 is TGTGCCGGGCGCATAGATCAGGGGGCAGCTTTCTTT. It encodes CAGRIDQGAAFF. The variable domain in full, completed from reference TRBV2 and TRBJ1-1, reads EPEVTQTPSHQVTQMGQEVILRCVPISNHLYFYWYRQILGQKVEFLVSFYNNEISEKSEIFDDQFSVERPDGSNFTLKIRSTKLEDSAMYFCAGRIDQGAAFFGQGTRLTVV.

The rearrangement links TRBV9 to TRBJ2-5; 10 bases map to TRBD2. The ends lost 2 bases at V and 4 bases at J; junction bases unmatched: 2. CDR1 is SGDLS, CDR2 YYNGEE, per germline. This CDR3 region has 14 residues. The CDR3 bases are TGTGCCAGCAGCGTTAGCGGGGGGCCAGAGACCCAGTACTTC. Protein: CASSVSGGPETQYF.

In this sample, this clone turned up a few times. The chain has TRBV18 and TRBJ2-7; TRBD1 is a possible D gene (6 bases). The CDR3 covers 15 residues. From germline, CDR1 is KGHSH and CDR2 LQKENI. V lost 4 bases, J lost 5 bases, and 18 bases lay in between. The CDR3 reads CASSHSVQGFNEQYF. The CDR3 DNA sequence: TGTGCCAGCTCACACTCGGTACAGGGATTCAACGAGCAGTACTTC.

The V gene is TRBV5-4, the J gene TRBJ1-2; 8 bases fit TRBD1. The V gene end was trimmed by 4 bases and the J gene end by 3 bases; junction bases not matched to a gene: 2. Germline V gene lookup returns CDR1 SGHNT and CDR2 YYREEE (reference sequence). The CDR3 covers 13 residues. Written as DNA, the CDR3 is TGTGCCAGCAGCGACAGGGGCCACTATGGCTACACCTTC. As protein: CASSDRGHYGYTF.

V gene TRBV7-9 combines with J gene TRBJ2-7; a possible D gene is TRBD2 (6 bases). Trimming cost V 5 bases and J 6 bases, with 11 bases left between them. Germline V lookup: CDR1 SEHNR, CDR2 FQNEAQ (reference sequence). The CDR3 is 12 residues long. CDR3 region: CASSPDYPEQYF. CDR3 nucleotide sequence: TGTGCCAGCAGCCCGGACTACCCCGAGCAGTACTTC.

V and J are TRBV6-2 or TRBV6-3 and TRBJ1-1; weak D call: TRBD1 (5 bases). This CDR3 spans 19 amino acids. Trimming took off 0 bases at V and 0 bases at J, with 20 bases between the two ends. Germline lookup yields CDR1 MNHEY and CDR2 SVGEGT. The CDR3 DNA reads TGTGCCAGCAGTTACTCGGTACAGGACACTATAAGCCTGAACACTGAAGCTTTCTTT. It translates to CASSYSVQDTISLNTEAFF.

The chain has TRBV7-9 and TRBJ1-4; D is perhaps TRBD1 (5 bases). This CDR3 contains 14 residues. V was shortened by 5 bases and J by 8 bases, with 15 bases between the two germline ends. Per germline, CDR1 SEHNR and CDR2 FQNEAQ (reference sequence). The CDR3 region has the DNA TGTGCCAGCAGCCTGTCGGGACTCTCCGAAAAACTGTTTTTT. It yields the protein CASSLSGLSEKLFF. The full variable domain, in which reference TRBV7-9 and TRBJ1-4 provide the parts outside the CDR3, is DTGVSQNPRHKITKRGQNVTFRCDPISEHNRLYWYRQTLGQGPEFLTYFQNEAQLEKSRLLSDRFSAERPKGSFSTLEIQRTEQGDSAMYLCASSLSGLSEKLFFGSGTQLSVL.

The chain couples TRBV6-6 to TRBJ1-1; D perhaps matches TRBD1 (5 bases). CDR1 and CDR2 from the germline V gene are MNHNY and SVGAGI (reference sequence). The V gene lost 6 bases and the J gene lost 7 bases, with 18 bases spanning the gap. CDR3 length: 14 amino acids. CDR3: CASRLTGRGGEAFF. The CDR3 DNA is TGTGCCAGCAGACTAACAGGCCGCGGGGGTGAAGCTTTCTTT.